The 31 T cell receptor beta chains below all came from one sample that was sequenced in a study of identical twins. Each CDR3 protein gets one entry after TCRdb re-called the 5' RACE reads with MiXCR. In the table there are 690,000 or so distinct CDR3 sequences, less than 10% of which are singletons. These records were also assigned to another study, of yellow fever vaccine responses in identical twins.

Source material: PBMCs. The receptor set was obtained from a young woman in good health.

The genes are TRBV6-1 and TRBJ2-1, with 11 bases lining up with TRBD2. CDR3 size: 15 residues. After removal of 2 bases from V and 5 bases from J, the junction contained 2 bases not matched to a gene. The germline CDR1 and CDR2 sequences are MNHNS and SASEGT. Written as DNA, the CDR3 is TGTGCCAGCAGTGAAACTAGCGGGAGAAACAATGAGCAGTTCTTC. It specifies CASSETSGRNNEQFF.

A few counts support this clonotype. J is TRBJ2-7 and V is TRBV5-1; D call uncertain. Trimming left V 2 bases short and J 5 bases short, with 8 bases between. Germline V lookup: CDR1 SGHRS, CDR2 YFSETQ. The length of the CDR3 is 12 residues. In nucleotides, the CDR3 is TGCGCCAGCAGCTTCGGGCTCGACGAGCAGTACTTC. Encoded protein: CASSFGLDEQYF.

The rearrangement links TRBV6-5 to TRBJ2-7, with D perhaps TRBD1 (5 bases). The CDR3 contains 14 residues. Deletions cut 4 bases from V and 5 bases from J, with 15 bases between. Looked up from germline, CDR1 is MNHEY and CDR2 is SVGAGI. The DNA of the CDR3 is TGTGCCAGCAGTTGGGGCCAGGGCGAAAACGAGCAGTACTTC. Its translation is CASSWGQGENEQYF.

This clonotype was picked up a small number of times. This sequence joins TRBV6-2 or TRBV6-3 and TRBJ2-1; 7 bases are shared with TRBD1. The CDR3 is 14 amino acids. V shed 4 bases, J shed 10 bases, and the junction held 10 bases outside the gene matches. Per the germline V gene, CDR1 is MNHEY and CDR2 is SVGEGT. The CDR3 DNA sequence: TGTGCCAGCAGTTCGGGGACAGACCGTTCCGAGCAGTTCTTC. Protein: CASSSGTDRSEQFF.

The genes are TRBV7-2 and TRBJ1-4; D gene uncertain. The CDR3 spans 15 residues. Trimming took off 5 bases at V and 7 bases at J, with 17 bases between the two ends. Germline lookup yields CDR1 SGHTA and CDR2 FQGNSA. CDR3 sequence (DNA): TGTGCCAGCAGCCCTAGAGAAAAAGGAGGTGAAAAACTGTTTTTT. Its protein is CASSPREKGGEKLFF.

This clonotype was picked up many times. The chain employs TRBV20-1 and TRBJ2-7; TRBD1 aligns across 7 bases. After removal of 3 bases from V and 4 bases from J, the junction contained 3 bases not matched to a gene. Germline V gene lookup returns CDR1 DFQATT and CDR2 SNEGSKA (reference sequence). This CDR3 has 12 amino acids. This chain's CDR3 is CSARAQGYEQYF. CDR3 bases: TGCAGTGCTAGGGCACAGGGGTACGAGCAGTACTTC.

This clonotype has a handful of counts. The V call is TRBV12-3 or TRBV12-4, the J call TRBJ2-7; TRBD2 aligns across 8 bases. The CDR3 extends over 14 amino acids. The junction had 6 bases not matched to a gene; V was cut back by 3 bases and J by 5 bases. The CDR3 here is CASSFNGGADEQYF. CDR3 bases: TGTGCCAGCAGTTTTAACGGGGGGGCCGACGAGCAGTACTTC.

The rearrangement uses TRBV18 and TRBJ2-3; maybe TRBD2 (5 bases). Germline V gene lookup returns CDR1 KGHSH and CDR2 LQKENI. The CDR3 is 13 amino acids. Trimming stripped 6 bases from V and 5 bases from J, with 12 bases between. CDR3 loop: CASSGTAGDTQYF. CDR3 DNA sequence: TGTGCCAGCTCCGGTACGGCGGGAGATACGCAGTATTTT.

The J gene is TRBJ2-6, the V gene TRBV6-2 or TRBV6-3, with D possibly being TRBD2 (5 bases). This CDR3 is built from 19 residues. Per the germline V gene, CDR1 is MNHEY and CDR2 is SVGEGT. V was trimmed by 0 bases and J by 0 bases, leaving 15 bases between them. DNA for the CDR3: TGTGCCAGCAGTTACTCTAAGAGTCTCCGGGACTCTGGGGCCAACGTCCTGACTTTC. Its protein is CASSYSKSLRDSGANVLTF.

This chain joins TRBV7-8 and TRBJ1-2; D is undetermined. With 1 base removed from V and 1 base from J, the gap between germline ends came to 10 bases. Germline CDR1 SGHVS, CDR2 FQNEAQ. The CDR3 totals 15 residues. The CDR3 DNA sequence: TGTGCCAGCAGCTTAGGGGTCAGTTATAACTATGGCTACACCTTC. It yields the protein CASSLGVSYNYGYTF.

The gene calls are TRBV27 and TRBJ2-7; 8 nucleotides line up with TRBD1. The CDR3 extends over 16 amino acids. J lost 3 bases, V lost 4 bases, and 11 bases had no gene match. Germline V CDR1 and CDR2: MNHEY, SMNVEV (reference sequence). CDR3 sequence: CASSSWTGPSIYEQYF. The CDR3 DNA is TGTGCCAGCAGTTCCTGGACAGGGCCTTCAATCTACGAGCAGTACTTC.

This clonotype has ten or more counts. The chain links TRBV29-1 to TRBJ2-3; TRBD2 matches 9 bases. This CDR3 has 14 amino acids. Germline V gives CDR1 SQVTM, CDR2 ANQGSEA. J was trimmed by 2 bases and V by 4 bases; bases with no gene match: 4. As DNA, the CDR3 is TGCAGCGTTGCCCTAGCGGGAACCACAGATACGCAGTATTTT. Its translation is CSVALAGTTDTQYF.

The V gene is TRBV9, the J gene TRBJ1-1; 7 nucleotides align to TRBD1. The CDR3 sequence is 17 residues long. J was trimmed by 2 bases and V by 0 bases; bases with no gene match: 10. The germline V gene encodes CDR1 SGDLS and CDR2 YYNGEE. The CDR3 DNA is TGTGCCAGCAGCGTAGCGGGGACAGCCGGACTTAACACTGAAGCTTTCTTT. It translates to CASSVAGTAGLNTEAFF.

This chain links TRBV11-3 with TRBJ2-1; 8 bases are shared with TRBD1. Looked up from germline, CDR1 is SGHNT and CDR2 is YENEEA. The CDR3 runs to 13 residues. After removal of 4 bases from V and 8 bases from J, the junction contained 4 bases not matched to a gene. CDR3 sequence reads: CASSSDRVHEQFF. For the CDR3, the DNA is TGTGCCAGCAGCTCGGACAGGGTACATGAGCAGTTCTTC.

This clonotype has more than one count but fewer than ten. The CDR3 loop reads CASSYLLAGEQFF. In DNA, the CDR3 is TGTGCCAGCAGTTACTTATTAGCGGGAGAGCAGTTCTTC. The rearrangement uses TRBV6-2 or TRBV6-3 and TRBJ2-1; 8 bases fit TRBD2. V was pared by 1 base and J by 10 bases, with 3 bases of the junction left unmatched. Germline CDR1 is MNHEY and CDR2 is SVGEGT. The CDR3 runs to 13 residues.

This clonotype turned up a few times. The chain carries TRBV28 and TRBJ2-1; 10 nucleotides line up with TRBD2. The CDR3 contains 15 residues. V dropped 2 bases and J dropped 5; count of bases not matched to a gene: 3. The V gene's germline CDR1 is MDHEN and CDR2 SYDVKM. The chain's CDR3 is CASSLTSGINNEQFF. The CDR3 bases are TGTGCCAGCAGTTTAACTAGCGGGATCAACAATGAGCAGTTCTTC.

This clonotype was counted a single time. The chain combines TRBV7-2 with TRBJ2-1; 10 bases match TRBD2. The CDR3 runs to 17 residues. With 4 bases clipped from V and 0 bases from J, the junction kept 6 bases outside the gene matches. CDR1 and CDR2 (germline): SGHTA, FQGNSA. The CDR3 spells CASSSTASGGSYNEQFF. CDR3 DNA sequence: TGTGCCAGCAGCTCCACGGCTAGCGGGGGCTCCTACAATGAGCAGTTCTTC.

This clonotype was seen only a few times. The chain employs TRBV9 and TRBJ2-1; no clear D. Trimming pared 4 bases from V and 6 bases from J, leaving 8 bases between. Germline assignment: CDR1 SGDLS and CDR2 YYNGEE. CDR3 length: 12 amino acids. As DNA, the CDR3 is TGTGCCAGCAGCCCGCATGGCAATGAGCAGTTCTTC. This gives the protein CASSPHGNEQFF.

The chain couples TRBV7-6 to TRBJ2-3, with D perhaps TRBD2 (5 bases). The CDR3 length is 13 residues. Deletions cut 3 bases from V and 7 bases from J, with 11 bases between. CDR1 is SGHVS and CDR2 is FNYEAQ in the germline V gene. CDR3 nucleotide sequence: TGTGCCAGCAGCTTGTCCGTAGCGTATACGCAGTATTTT. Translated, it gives CASSLSVAYTQYF.

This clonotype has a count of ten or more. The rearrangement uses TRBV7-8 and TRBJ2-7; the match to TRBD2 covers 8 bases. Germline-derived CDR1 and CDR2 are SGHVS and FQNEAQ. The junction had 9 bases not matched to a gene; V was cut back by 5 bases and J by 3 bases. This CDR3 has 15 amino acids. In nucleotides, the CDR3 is TGTGCCAGCAGCGCCCGGACTAGCTCTGGCTACGAGCAGTACTTC. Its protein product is CASSARTSSGYEQYF. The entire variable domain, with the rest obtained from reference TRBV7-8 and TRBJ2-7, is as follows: GAGVSQSPRYKVAKRGQDVALRCDPISGHVSLFWYQQALGQGPEFLTYFQNEAQLDKSGLPSDRFFAERPEGSVSTLKIQRTQQEDSAVYLCASSARTSSGYEQYFGPGTRLTVT.

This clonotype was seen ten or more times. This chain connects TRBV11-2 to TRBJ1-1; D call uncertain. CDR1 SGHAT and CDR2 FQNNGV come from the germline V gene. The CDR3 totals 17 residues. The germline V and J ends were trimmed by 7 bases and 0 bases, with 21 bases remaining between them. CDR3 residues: CASTNVDGVGMNTEAFF. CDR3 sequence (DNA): TGTGCCAGCACCAACGTGGACGGGGTAGGCATGAACACTGAAGCTTTCTTT.

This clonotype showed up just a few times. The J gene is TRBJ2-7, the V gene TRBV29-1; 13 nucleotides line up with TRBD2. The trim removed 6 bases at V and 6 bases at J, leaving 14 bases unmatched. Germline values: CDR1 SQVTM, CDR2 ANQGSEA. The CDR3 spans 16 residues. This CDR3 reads CSVMGDMTSGRSEQYF. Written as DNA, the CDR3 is TGCAGCGTCATGGGGGATATGACTAGCGGGAGGTCCGAGCAGTACTTC.

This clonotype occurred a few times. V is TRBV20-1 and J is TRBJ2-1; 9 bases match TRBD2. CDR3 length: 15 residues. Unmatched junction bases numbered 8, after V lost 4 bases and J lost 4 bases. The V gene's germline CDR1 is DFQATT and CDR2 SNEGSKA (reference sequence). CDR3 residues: CSATEPTSGYNEQFF. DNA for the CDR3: TGCAGTGCTACGGAGCCGACTAGCGGATACAATGAGCAGTTCTTC.

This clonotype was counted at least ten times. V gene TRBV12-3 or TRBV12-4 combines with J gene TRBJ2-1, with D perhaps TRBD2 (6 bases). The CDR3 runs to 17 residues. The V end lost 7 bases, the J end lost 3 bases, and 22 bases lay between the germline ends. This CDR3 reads CASTRGAGTLDYNEQFF. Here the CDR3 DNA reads TGTGCCAGCACCCGAGGGGCGGGGACTCTAGACTACAATGAGCAGTTCTTC.

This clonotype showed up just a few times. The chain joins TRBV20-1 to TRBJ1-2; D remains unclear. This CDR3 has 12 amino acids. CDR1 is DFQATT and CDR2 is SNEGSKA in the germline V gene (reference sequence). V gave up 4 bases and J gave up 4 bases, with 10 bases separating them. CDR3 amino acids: CSANRNSYGYTF. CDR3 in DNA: TGCAGTGCTAACCGCAATTCCTATGGCTACACCTTC.

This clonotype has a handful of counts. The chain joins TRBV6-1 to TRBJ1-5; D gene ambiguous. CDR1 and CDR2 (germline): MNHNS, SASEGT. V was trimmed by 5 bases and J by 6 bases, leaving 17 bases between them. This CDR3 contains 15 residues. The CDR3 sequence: CASSRTQDGSQPQHF. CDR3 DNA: TGTGCCAGCAGTCGCACCCAGGATGGAAGTCAGCCCCAGCATTTT.

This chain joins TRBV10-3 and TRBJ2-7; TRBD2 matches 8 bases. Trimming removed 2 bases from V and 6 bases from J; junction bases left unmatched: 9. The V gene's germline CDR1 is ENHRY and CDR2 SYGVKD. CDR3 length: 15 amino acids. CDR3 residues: CAISEGPSGLIEQYF. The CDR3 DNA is TGTGCCATCAGTGAGGGGCCTAGCGGGCTCATCGAGCAGTACTTC.

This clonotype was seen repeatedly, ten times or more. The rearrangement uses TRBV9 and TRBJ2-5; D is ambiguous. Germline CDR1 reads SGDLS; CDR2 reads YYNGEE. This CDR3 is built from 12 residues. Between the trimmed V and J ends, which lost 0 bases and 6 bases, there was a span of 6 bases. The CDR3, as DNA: TGTGCCAGCAGCGTAGATCTGCAGACCCAGTACTTC. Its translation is CASSVDLQTQYF. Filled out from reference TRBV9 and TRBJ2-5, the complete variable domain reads DSGVTQTPKHLITATGQRVTLRCSPRSGDLSVYWYQQSLDQGLQFLIQYYNGEERAKGNILERFSAQQFPDLHSELNLSSLELGDSALYFCASSVDLQTQYFGPGTRLLVL.

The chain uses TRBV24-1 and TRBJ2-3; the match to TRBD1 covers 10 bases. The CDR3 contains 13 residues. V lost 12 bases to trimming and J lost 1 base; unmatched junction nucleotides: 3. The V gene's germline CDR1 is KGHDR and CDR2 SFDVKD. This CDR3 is CAAGTGGTDTQYF. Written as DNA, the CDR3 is TGTGCCGCGGGGACAGGGGGCACAGATACGCAGTATTTT.

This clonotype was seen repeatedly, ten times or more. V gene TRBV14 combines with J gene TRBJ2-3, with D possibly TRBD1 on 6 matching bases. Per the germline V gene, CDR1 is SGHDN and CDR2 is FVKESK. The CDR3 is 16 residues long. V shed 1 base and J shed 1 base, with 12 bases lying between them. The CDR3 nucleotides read TGTGCCAGCAGCCAAGCTACGTACAGGGGCACAGATACGCAGTATTTT. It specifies CASSQATYRGTDTQYF. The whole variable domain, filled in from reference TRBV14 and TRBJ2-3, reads EAGVTQFPSHSVIEKGQTVTLRCDPISGHDNLYWYRRVMGKEIKFLLHFVKESKQDESGMPNNRFLAERTGGTYSTLKVQPAELEDSGVYFCASSQATYRGTDTQYFGPGTRLTVL.

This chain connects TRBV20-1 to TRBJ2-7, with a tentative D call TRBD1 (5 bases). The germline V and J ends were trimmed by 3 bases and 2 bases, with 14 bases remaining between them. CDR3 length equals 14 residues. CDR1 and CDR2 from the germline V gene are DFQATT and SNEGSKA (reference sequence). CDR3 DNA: TGCAGTGCTAGGGATAGACAGTTGGCCTACGAGCAGTACTTC. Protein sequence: CSARDRQLAYEQYF.